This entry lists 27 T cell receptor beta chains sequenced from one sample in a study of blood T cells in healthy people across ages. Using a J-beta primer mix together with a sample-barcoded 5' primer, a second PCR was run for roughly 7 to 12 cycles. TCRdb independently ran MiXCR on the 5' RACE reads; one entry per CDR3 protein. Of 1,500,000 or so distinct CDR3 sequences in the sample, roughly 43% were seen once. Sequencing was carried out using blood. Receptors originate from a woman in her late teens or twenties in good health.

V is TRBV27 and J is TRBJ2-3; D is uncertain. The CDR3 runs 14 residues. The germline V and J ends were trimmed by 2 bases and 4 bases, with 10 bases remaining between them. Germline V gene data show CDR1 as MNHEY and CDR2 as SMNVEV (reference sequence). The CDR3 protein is CASSLNVRPDTQYF. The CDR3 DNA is TGTGCCAGCAGTTTAAACGTTCGGCCAGATACGCAGTATTTT.

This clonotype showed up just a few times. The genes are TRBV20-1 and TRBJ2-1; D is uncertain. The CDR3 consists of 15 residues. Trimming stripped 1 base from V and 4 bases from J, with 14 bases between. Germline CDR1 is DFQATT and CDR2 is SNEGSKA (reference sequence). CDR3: CSARAWTPPYNEQFF. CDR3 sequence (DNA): TGCAGTGCTAGAGCTTGGACCCCTCCATACAATGAGCAGTTCTTC.

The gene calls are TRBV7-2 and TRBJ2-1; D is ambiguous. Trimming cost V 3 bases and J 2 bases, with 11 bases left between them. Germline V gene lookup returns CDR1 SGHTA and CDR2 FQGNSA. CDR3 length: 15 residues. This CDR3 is CASSFDRSTYNEQFF. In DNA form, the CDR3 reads TGTGCCAGCAGCTTCGATCGATCAACCTACAATGAGCAGTTCTTC.

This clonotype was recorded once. DNA of the CDR3: TGTGCCAGCAGCCAAGTCTGGCAGGGCGAAAACATTCAGTACTTC. This gives the protein CASSQVWQGENIQYF. V and J are TRBV3-1 and TRBJ2-4, with D possibly being TRBD1 (5 bases). V gave up 1 base and J gave up 5 bases, with 12 bases separating them. In germline, CDR1 is LGHDT, CDR2 YNNKEL (reference sequence). CDR3 size: 15 residues.

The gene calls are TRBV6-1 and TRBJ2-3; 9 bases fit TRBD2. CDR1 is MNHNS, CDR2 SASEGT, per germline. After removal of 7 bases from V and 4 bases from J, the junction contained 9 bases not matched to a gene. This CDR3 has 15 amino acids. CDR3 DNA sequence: TGTGCCAGCAAAACGGCGGGAGGGGGGGCAGATACGCAGTATTTT. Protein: CASKTAGGGADTQYF.

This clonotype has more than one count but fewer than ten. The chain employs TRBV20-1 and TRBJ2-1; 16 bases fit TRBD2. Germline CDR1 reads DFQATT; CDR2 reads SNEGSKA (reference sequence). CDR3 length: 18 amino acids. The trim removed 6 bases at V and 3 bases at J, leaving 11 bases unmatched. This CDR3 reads CSATGGLAGGSGYNEQFF. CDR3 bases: TGCAGTGCCACAGGGGGACTAGCGGGGGGGAGCGGCTACAATGAGCAGTTCTTC.

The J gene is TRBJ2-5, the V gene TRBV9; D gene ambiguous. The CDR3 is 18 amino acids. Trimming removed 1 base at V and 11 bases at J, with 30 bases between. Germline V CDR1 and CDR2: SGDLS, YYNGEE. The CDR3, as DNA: TGTGCCAGCAGCGTATCGTCTGGTGGCCCAGAAAGATACAATGAGCAGTACTTC. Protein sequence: CASSVSSGGPERYNEQYF.

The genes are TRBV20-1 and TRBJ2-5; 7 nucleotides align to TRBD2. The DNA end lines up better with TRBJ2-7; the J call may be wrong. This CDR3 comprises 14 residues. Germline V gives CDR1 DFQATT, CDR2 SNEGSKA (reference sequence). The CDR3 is CSADDFPRGDEQYF. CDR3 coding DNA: TGCAGTGCTGACGATTTTCCACGGGGGGACGAGCAGTACTTC.

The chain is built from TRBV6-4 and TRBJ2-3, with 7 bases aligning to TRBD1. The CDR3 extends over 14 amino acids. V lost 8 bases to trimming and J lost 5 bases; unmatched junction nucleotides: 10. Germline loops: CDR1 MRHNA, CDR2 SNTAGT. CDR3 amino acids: CASCRRTGQDTQYF. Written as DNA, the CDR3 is TGTGCCAGCTGTCGGAGGACAGGTCAAGATACGCAGTATTTT.

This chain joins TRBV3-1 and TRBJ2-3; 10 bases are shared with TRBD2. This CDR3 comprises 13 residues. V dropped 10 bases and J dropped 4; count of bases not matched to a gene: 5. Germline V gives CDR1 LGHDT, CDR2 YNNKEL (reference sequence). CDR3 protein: CAMESGRADTQYF. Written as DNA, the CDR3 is TGTGCCATGGAAAGCGGGAGGGCAGATACGCAGTATTTT.

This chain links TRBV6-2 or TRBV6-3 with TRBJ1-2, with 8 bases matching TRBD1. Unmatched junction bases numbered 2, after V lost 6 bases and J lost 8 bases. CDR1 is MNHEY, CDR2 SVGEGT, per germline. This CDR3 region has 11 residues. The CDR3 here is CASRQGEGYTF. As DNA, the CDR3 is TGTGCCAGCAGACAGGGGGAAGGCTACACCTTC.

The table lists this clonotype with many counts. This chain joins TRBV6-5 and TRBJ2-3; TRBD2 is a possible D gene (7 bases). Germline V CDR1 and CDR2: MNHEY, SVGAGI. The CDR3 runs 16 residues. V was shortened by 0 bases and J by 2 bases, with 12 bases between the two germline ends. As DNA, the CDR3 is TGTGCCAGCAGTTACTCGACCGGGGGGCCCACAGATACGCAGTATTTT. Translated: CASSYSTGGPTDTQYF.

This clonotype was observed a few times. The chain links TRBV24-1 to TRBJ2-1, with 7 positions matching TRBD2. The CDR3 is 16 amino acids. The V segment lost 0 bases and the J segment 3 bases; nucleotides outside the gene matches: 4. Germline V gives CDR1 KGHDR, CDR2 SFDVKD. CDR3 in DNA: TGTGCCACCAGTGATTTGCGGCGCGGGGGCTACAATGAGCAGTTCTTC. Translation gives CATSDLRRGGYNEQFF.

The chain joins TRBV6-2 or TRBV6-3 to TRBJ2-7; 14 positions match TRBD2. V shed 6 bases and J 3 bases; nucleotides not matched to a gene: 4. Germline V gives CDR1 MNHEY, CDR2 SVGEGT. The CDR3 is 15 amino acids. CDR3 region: CASRGLAGGIYEQYF. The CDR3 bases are TGTGCCAGCAGAGGACTAGCGGGGGGTATCTACGAGCAGTACTTC.

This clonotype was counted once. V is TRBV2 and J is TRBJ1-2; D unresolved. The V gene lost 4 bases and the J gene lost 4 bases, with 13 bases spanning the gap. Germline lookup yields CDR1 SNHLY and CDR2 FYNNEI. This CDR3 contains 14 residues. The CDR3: CASSGVPGGYGYTF. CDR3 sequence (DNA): TGTGCCAGCAGTGGGGTCCCCGGAGGCTATGGCTACACCTTC.

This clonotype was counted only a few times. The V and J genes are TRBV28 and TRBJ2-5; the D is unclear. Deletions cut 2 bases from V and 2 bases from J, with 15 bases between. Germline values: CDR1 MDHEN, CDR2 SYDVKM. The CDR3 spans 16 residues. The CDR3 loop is CASSLGSAASQETQYF. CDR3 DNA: TGTGCCAGCAGTTTAGGATCGGCAGCCTCGCAAGAGACCCAGTACTTC. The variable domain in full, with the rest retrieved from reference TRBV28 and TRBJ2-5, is DVKVTQSSRYLVKRTGEKVFLECVQDMDHENMFWYRQDPGLGLRLIYFSYDVKMKEKGDIPEGYSVSREKKERFSLILESASTNQTSMYLCASSLGSAASQETQYFGPGTRLLVL.

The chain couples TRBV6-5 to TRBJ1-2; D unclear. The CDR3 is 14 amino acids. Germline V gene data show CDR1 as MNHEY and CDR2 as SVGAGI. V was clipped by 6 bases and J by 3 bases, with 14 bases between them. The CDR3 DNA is TGTGCCAGCAGCCCAATCGTGGACGACTATGGCTACACCTTC. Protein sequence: CASSPIVDDYGYTF.

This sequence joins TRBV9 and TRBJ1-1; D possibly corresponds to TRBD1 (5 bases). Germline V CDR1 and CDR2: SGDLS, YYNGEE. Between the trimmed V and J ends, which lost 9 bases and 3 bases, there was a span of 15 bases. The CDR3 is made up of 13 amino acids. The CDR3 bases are TGTGCCAAGAAAGGAGGGGAACACACTGAAGCTTTCTTT. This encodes CAKKGGEHTEAFF.

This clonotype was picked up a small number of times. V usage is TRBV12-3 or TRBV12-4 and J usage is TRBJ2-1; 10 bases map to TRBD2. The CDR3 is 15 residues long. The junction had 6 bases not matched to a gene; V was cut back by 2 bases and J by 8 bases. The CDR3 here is CASSLLSGRGHEQFF. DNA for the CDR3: TGTGCCAGCAGTTTATTGAGCGGGAGGGGCCATGAGCAGTTCTTC.

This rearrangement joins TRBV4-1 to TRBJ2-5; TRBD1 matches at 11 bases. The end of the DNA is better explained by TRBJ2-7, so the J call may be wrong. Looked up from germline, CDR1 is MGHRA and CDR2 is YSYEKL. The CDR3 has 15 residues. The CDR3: CASSPVGQGAFEQYF. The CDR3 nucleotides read TGCGCCAGCAGCCCAGTTGGACAGGGGGCATTCGAGCAGTACTTC.

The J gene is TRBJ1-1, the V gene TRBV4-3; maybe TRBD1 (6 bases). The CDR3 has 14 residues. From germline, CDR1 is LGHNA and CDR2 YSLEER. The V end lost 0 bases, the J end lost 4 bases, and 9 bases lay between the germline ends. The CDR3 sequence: CASSQEQGLTEAFF. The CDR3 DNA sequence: TGCGCCAGCAGCCAAGAACAGGGACTCACTGAAGCTTTCTTT.

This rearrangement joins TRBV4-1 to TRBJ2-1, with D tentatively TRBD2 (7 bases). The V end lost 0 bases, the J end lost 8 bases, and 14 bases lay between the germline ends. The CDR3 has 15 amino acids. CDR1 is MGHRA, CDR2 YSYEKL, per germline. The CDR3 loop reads CASSQDAGGPDEQFF. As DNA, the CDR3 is TGCGCCAGCAGCCAAGATGCCGGGGGGCCCGATGAGCAGTTCTTC.

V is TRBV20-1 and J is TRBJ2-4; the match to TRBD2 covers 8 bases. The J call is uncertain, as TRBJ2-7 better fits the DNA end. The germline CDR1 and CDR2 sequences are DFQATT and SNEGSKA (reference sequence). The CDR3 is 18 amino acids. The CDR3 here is CSARGPAGDPFSYYEQYF. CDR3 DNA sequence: TGCAGTGCTAGAGGCCCAGCGGGAGACCCCTTCTCGTACTACGAGCAGTACTTC.

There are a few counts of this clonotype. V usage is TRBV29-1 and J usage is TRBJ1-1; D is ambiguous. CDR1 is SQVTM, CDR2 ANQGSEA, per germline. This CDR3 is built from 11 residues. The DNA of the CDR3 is TGCAGTGTAAACTCGGACACTGAAGCTTTCTTT. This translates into CSVNSDTEAFF.

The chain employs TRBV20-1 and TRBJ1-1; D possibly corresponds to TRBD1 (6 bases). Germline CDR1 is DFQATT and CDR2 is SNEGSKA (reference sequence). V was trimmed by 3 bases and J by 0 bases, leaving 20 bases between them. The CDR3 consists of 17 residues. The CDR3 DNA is TGCAGTGCTAGCCAAACGGGGGCAGGGTTCTTGAACACTGAAGCTTTCTTT. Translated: CSASQTGAGFLNTEAFF.

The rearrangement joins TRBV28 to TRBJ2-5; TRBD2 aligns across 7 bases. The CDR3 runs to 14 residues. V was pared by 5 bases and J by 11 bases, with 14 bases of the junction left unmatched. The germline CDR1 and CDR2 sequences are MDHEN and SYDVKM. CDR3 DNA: TGTGCCAGCAGTCCCGGACTTGCCGCGGGGGAGCAGTACTTC. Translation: CASSPGLAAGEQYF. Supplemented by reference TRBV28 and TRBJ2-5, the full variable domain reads DVKVTQSSRYLVKRTGEKVFLECVQDMDHENMFWYRQDPGLGLRLIYFSYDVKMKEKGDIPEGYSVSREKKERFSLILESASTNQTSMYLCASSPGLAAGEQYFGPGTRLLVL.

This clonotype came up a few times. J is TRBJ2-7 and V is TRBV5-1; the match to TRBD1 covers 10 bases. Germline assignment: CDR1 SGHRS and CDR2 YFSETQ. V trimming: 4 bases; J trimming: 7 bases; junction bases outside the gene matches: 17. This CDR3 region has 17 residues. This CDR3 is CASSPGQGMKTYDEQYF. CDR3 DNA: TGCGCCAGCAGCCCGGGACAGGGGATGAAGACCTACGATGAGCAGTACTTC.